This TCR beta chain emerged from a study of blood T cell repertoires in COVID-19. For the study at large: Samples came from the United States, Italy and Spain, spanning acute and convalescent COVID-19. In each case, the material was cDNA or gDNA derived from T cells, B-cell-depleted T cells, or PBMCs.

Participants spanned ages about 18 to 90 years and resided in 20 to 25 US areas. Participant-reported clinical history was the basis for cohort assignment. This clone turned up a few times. The CDR3 runs to 14 residues. Trimming cost V 6 bases and J 7 bases; bases outside gene matches: 4. Germline V gene sequence: CDR1 MGHDK, CDR2 SYGVNS. Some clones are missing from TCRdb's copy, which holds only in-frame ones; the method was immunoSEQ multiplex PCR. The sample carries approximately 470,000 clones, roughly 90% recorded once. V usage is TRBV25-1 and J usage is TRBJ1-6; 9 nucleotides align to TRBD1. The TCR sequence derives from a young woman who had recovered from COVID-19. The source material was PBMCs or T cells enriched from blood (not recorded which). CDR3 sequence reads: CASRGDRENSPLHF. The DNA for the CDR3 is TGTGCCAGCAGAGGGGACAGGGAAAATTCACCCCTCCACTTT.